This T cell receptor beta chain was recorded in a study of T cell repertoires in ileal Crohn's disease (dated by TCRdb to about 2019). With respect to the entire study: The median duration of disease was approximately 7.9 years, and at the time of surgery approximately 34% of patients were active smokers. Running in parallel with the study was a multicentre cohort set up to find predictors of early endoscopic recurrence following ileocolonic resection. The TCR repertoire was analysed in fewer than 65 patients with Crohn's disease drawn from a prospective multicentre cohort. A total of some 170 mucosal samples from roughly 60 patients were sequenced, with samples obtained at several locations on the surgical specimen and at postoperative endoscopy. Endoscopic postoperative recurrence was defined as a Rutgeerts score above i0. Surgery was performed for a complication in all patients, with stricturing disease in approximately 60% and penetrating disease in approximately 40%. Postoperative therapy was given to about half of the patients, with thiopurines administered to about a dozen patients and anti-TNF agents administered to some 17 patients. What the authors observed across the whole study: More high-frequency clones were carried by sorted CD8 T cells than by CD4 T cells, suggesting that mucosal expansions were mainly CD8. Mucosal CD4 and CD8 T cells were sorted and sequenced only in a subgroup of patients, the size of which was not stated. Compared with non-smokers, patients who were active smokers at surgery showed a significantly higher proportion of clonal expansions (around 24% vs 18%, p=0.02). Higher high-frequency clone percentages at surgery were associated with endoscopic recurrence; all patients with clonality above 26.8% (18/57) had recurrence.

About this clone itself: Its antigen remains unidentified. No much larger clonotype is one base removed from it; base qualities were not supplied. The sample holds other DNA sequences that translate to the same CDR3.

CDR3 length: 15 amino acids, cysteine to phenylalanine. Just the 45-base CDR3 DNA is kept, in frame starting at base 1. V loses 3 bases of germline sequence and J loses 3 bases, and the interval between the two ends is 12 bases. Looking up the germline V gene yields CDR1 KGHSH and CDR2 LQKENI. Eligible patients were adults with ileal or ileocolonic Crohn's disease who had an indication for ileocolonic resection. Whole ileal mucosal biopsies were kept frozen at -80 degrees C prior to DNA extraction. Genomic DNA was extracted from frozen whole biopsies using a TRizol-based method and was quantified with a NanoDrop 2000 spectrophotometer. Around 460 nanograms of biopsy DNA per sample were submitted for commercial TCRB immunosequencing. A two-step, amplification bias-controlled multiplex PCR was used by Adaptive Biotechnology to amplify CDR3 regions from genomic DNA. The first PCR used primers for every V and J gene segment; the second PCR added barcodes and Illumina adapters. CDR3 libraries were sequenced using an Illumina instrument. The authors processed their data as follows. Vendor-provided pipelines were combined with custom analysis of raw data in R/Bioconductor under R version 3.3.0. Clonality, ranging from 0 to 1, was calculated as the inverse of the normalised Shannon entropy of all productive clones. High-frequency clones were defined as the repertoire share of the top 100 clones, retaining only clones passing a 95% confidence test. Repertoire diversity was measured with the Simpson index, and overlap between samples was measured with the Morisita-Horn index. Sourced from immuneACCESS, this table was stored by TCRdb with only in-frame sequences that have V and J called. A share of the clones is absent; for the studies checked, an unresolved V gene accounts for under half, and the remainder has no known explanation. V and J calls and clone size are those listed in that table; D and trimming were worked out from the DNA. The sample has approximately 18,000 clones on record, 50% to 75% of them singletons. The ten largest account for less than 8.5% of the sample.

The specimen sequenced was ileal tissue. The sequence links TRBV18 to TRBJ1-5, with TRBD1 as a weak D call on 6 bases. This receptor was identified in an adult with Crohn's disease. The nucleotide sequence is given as TGTGCCAGCTCACCTTCGGACAGCTTCAATCAGCCCCAGCATTTT. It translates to CASSPSDSFNQPQHF.